The TCR beta chain under discussion was sequenced for a study of CXCR3-negative and CXCR3-positive naive CD8 T cells. Regarding the study as a whole: Sequencing showed both naive subsets with comparably high diversity, and memory CD8+ cells much lower.

In preparing the TRB cDNA libraries, 5' RACE with UMI labels was used. Reprocessing the 5' RACE reads, TCRdb reports a single entry for every CDR3 protein and omits DNA. Its listing shows tens of thousands of distinct CDR3 sequences. As for this clonotype: Its antigen remains unknown.

The germline V gene encodes CDR1 SGHRS and CDR2 YFSETQ. The CDR3 covers 14 residues. This sequence joins TRBV5-1 and TRBJ2-7; the D call of TRBD2 rests on TCRdb alone, since no DNA is present to check it. The sequenced sample consisted of memory CD8+ T cells from blood. This clonotype was sampled from a human donor in good health. Some clones in this sample may be carry-over from other donors' samples. The CDR3: CASSKTSGDYEQYF.